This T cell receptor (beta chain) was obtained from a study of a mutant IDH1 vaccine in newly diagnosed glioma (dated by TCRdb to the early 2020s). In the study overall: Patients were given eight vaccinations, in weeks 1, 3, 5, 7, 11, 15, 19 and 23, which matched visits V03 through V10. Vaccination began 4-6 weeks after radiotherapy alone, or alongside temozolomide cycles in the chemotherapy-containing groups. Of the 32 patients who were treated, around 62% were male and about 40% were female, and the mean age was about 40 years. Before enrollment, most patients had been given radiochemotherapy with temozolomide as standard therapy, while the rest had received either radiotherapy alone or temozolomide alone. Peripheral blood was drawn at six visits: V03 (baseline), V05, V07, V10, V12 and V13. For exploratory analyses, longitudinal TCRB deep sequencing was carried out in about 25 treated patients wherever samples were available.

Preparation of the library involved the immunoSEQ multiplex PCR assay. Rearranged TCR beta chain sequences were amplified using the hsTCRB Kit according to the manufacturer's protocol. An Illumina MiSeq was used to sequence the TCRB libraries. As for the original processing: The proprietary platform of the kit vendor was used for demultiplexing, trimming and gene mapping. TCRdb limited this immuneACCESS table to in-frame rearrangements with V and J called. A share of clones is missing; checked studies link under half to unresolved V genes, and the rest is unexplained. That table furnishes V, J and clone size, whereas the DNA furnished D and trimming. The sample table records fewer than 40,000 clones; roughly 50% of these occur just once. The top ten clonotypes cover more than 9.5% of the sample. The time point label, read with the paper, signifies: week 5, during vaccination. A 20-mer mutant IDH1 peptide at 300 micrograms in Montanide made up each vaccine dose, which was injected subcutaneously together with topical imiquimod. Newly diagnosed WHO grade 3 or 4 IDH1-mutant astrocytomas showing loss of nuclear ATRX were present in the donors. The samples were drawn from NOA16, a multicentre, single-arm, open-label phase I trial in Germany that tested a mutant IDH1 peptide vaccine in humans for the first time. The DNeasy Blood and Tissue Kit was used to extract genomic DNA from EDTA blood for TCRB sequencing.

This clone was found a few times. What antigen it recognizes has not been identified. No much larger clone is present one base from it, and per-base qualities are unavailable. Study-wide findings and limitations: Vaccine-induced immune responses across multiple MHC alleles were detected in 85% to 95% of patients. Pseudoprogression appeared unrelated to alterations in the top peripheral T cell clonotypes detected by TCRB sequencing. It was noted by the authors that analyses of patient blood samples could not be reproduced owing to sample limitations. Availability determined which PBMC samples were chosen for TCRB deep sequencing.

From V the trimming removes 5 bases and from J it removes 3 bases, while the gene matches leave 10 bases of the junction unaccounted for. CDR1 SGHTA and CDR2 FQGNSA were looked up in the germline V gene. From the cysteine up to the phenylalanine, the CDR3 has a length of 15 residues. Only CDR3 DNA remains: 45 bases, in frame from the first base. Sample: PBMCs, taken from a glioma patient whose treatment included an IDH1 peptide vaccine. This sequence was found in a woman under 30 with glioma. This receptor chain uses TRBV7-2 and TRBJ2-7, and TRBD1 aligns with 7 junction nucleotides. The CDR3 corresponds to CASSGRPGQSYEQYF. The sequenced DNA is TGTGCCAGCAGCGGTAGACCGGGACAGAGCTACGAGCAGTACTTC.